The clone carrying this T cell receptor beta chain was seen many times. The antigen is unknown. MiXCR, run by TCRdb on the RT-PCR reads, gives a single entry per CDR3 protein. This table has some 850,000 distinct CDR3 sequences, 15% to 20% appearing once. The sample is drawn from a study of response to subunit inactivated influenza vaccine. Overall study findings and caveats: It was the authors' suggestion that each seasonal influenza vaccination recruits few new T cells.

Trimming cost V 3 bases and J 7 bases, with 10 bases left between them. The CDR3 has 13 amino acids. The source material was PBMCs from blood, sampled roughly 5 days after vaccination. The TCR comes from a man between 45 and 60 years old who received an inactivated influenza vaccine. V is TRBV12-3 or TRBV12-4 and J is TRBJ2-1; D ambiguous. The CDR3 coding sequence is TGTGCCAGCAGTTTGCTTGAAGGGAATGAGCAGTTCTTC. Residues: CASSLLEGNEQFF.